The 9 T cell receptor beta chains given below trace back to one sample, sequenced in a study of shared clonotypes between healthy human individuals. The method was immunoSEQ multiplex PCR; TCRdb's version includes in-frame clones alone and lacks a portion of them. The sample shows millions of clones, around 94% of them seen only once. The specimen was naive CD4+ T cells sorted from blood. As to subset: CD45RA+ positively selected. The receptor set was obtained from a man aged 18 to 35 in good health.

The V and J genes are TRBV7-2 and TRBJ1-1; 7 bases fit TRBD1. The junction had 3 bases not matched to a gene; V was cut back by 5 bases and J by 0 bases. Germline assignment: CDR1 SGHTA and CDR2 FQGNSA. The CDR3 length is 14 residues. The CDR3: CASSTGQLNTEAFF. CDR3 DNA sequence: TGTGCCAGCAGCACGGGACAGTTGAACACTGAAGCTTTCTTT.

V gene TRBV6-5 combines with J gene TRBJ1-1; unclear D gene. The CDR3 sequence is 15 residues long. The germline CDR1 and CDR2 sequences are MNHEY and SVGAGI. With 0 bases removed from V and 2 bases from J, the gap between germline ends came to 10 bases. The CDR3, as DNA: TGTGCCAGCAGTTACTCTCGGGAGTTAAACACTGAAGCTTTCTTT. Translating gives CASSYSRELNTEAFF.

This CDR3 reads CASSLARSTYQETQYF. CDR3 DNA: TGCGCCAGCAGCTTGGCCCGGAGCACTTACCAAGAGACCCAGTACTTC. This chain connects TRBV5-1 to TRBJ2-5; D not certain. V was pared by 0 bases and J by 0 bases, with 12 bases between. The CDR3 has 16 amino acids. Germline CDR1 SGHRS, CDR2 YFSETQ. The full variable domain, rest sourced from reference TRBV5-1 and TRBJ2-5, is KAGVTQTPRYLIKTRGQQVTLSCSPISGHRSVSWYQQTPGQGLQFLFEYFSETQRNKGNFPGRFSGRQFSNSRSEMNVSTLELGDSALYLCASSLARSTYQETQYFGPGTRLLVL.

The V and J genes are TRBV5-1 and TRBJ2-3; the D gene could be TRBD1 or TRBD2 (5 bases each). CDR1 is SGHRS and CDR2 is YFSETQ in the germline V gene. There are 14 residues in the CDR3. The V and J ends lost 4 bases and 2 bases respectively, with 11 bases between them. The DNA for the CDR3 is TGCGCCAGCAGCCCTTTGGGGGTCACAGATACGCAGTATTTT. Translating gives CASSPLGVTDTQYF. The full variable domain, its missing parts supplied by reference TRBV5-1 and TRBJ2-3, is KAGVTQTPRYLIKTRGQQVTLSCSPISGHRSVSWYQQTPGQGLQFLFEYFSETQRNKGNFPGRFSGRQFSNSRSEMNVSTLELGDSALYLCASSPLGVTDTQYFGPGTRLTVL.

About this clone itself: Distinct nucleotide sequences in the sample also encode this CDR3. This sequence joins TRBV10-3 and TRBJ2-3; D is undetermined. Trimming left V 2 bases short and J 3 bases short, with 3 bases between. The CDR3 consists of 12 residues. Germline V CDR1 and CDR2: ENHRY, SYGVKD. CDR3 bases: TGTGCCATCAGTGAGACAACAGATACGCAGTATTTT. Its protein is CAISETTDTQYF.

This clone was counted a single time. The rearrangement links TRBV7-9 to TRBJ2-3; 7 bases agree with TRBD1. The J segment lost 0 bases and the V segment lost 4 bases, leaving 7 bases of the junction unmatched. The germline V gene encodes CDR1 SEHNR and CDR2 FQNEAQ (reference sequence). This CDR3 is 16 amino acids long. DNA for the CDR3: TGTGCCAGCAGCTCGGGACAGACCTCCAGCACAGATACGCAGTATTTT. It translates to CASSSGQTSSTDTQYF.

This clone was seen only once. The chain combines TRBV28 with TRBJ2-4, with D perhaps TRBD1 (6 bases). The CDR3 is 14 amino acids. Germline assignment: CDR1 MDHEN and CDR2 SYDVKM. Trimming took 5 bases from V and 0 from J, leaving 8 bases between them. The CDR3 spells CASSKQGAKNIQYF. Written as DNA, the CDR3 is TGTGCCAGCAGTAAACAGGGAGCCAAAAACATTCAGTACTTC.

This rearrangement joins TRBV6-1 to TRBJ1-3; 10 bases map to TRBD1. The CDR3 runs to 16 residues. J gave up 7 bases and V 0 bases, and 6 bases lay outside the gene matches. Germline CDR1 is MNHNS and CDR2 is SASEGT. The CDR3 region is CASSEATGGWLNTIYF. The CDR3 nucleotides read TGTGCCAGCAGTGAAGCGACAGGGGGCTGGTTGAACACCATATATTTT.

The J gene is TRBJ1-1, the V gene TRBV19; D is possibly TRBD1 (5 bases). The CDR3 runs 14 residues. From germline, CDR1 is LNHDA and CDR2 SQIVND (reference sequence). V dropped 3 bases and J dropped 2 bases, with 10 bases sitting between them. CDR3 loop: CASSIEGLNTEAFF. The CDR3 DNA reads as TGTGCCAGTAGTATCGAGGGACTAAACACTGAAGCTTTCTTT.